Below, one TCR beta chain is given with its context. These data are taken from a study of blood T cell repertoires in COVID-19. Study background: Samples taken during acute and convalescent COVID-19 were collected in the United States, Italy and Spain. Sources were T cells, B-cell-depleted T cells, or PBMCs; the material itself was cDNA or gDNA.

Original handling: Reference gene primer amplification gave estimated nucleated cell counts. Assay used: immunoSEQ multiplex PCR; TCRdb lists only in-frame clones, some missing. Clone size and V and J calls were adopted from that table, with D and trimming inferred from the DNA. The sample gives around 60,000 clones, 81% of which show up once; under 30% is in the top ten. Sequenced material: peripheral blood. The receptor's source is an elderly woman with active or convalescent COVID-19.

The DNA for the CDR3 is TGTGCCAGCAGACCTGACAGGGGGCGGCACGAGCAGTACTTC. This codes for CASRPDRGRHEQYF. The genes are TRBV2 and TRBJ2-7, with 10 positions matching TRBD1. This CDR3 is 14 amino acids long. The V gene's germline CDR1 is SNHLY and CDR2 FYNNEI. With 6 bases clipped from V and 5 bases from J, the junction kept 7 bases outside the gene matches.